This entry lists 19 T cell receptor beta chains sequenced from one sample in a study of blood T cells in healthy people across ages. Next came a second PCR, run for 7 to 11 cycles, which used a sample-barcoded 5' primer along with a J-beta primer mix. MiXCR was run by TCRdb on the 5' RACE reads, yielding one entry per CDR3 protein. Of about 1.4 million distinct CDR3 sequences listed, around 59% are singletons. Specimen: blood. Receptors were obtained from a man aged 18 to 30 in good health.

This clonotype was detected only a few times. The chain has TRBV7-9 and TRBJ2-1, with 8 bases identical to TRBD2. Germline assignment: CDR1 SEHNR and CDR2 FQNEAQ (reference sequence). Trimming cost V 3 bases and J 8 bases; bases outside gene matches: 9. CDR3 length: 15 residues. The CDR3 protein is CASSLGLGMSDEQFF. The CDR3 DNA follows: TGTGCCAGCAGCTTGGGACTAGGAATGAGCGATGAGCAGTTCTTC.

The chain couples TRBV20-1 to TRBJ2-1, with 10 bases identical to TRBD2. The CDR3 is made up of 15 amino acids. The V gene's germline CDR1 is DFQATT and CDR2 SNEGSKA (reference sequence). V lost 0 bases and J lost 5; bases outside the gene matches: 4. CDR3 in DNA: TGCAGTGCTAGAGATTATAGCGGGGGGCACAATGAGCAGTTCTTC. Protein product: CSARDYSGGHNEQFF.

This clonotype has a handful of counts. The V and J genes are TRBV20-1 and TRBJ2-1; D possibly uses TRBD1 or TRBD2 (6 bases each). V lost 6 bases, J lost 0 bases, and 9 bases lay in between. The CDR3 has 13 amino acids. The germline V gene has CDR1 DFQATT and CDR2 SNEGSKA (reference sequence). The CDR3, as DNA: TGCAGTGCCGGGGGCGCCTCCTACAATGAGCAGTTCTTC. Its translation is CSAGGASYNEQFF.

This clonotype was seen a handful of times. CDR3 bases: TGTGCCAGCAGAAAGGGTAGGGGAGTGAACGAAGCTTTCTTT. The encoded protein is CASRKGRGVNEAFF. V gene TRBV27 combines with J gene TRBJ1-1; perhaps TRBD1 as D (5 bases). CDR3 length equals 14 residues. The germline gives CDR1 MNHEY, CDR2 SMNVEV (reference sequence). V gave up 6 bases and J gave up 8 bases, with 19 bases separating them.

The V gene is TRBV5-1, the J gene TRBJ1-1; D remains ambiguous. Trimming took off 0 bases at V and 1 base at J, with 7 bases between the two ends. The CDR3 covers 14 residues. Germline V gene data show CDR1 as SGHRS and CDR2 as YFSETQ. The CDR3 DNA reads as TGCGCCAGCAGCTTGGACCAAGGGAACACTGAAGCTTTCTTT. Translation: CASSLDQGNTEAFF.

V is TRBV27 and J is TRBJ2-1, with TRBD2 identical over 7 bases. In germline, CDR1 is MNHEY, CDR2 SMNVEV (reference sequence). The CDR3 is made up of 14 amino acids. The J segment lost 6 bases and the V segment lost 1 base, leaving 3 bases of the junction unmatched. The CDR3 region has the DNA TGTGCCAGCAGTTTATTGGGAGGGGTCAATGAGCAGTTCTTC. Its translation is CASSLLGGVNEQFF.

This clonotype was found a few times. Here the CDR3 DNA reads TGCAGTGCGTACACAGGAGCCAAAAACATTCAGTACTTC. It encodes CSAYTGAKNIQYF. J is TRBJ2-4 and V is TRBV20-1, with D possibly TRBD1 on 5 matching bases. Looked up from germline, CDR1 is DFQATT and CDR2 is SNEGSKA (reference sequence). V was cut by 6 bases and J by 0 bases, with 9 bases left in between. The CDR3 is 13 amino acids.

V is TRBV5-8 and J is TRBJ2-7, with 9 bases identical to TRBD1. V shed 3 bases and J 9 bases; nucleotides not matched to a gene: 13. The length of the CDR3 is 15 residues. Germline V gene lookup returns CDR1 SGHTS and CDR2 YDEGEE. CDR3 in DNA: TGTGCCAGCAGCTCGACCGGGGACAGGGTCCCCCCGCAGTACTTC. Translated, it gives CASSSTGDRVPPQYF.

This clonotype turned up a few times. The chain combines TRBV12-3 or TRBV12-4 with TRBJ1-4; perhaps TRBD1 as D (5 bases). Trimming removed 2 bases at V and 7 bases at J, with 11 bases between. The CDR3 length is 14 residues. CDR3 bases: TGTGCCAGCAGTTTATCGGGGGTTGGTGAAAAACTGTTTTTT. Residues: CASSLSGVGEKLFF.

As regards this clonotype: It may be a read error: a sequence one base away is much more abundant. The chain is built from TRBV6-5 and TRBJ2-5, with D possibly matching TRBD2 (6 bases). The J call could be wrong; TRBJ2-7 is a better fit for the DNA end. The CDR3 is 14 residues long. Per germline, CDR1 MNHEY and CDR2 SVGAGI. The CDR3 loop reads CASSQASDTYEQYF. CDR3 coding DNA: TGTGCCAGCAGCCAGGCTAGCGACACCTACGAGCAGTACTTC.

The chain recombines TRBV2 with TRBJ2-1; 8 bases are a match to TRBD2. Trimming took 11 bases from V and 0 from J; bases not matched to a gene: 9. Germline CDR1 SNHLY, CDR2 FYNNEI. There are 15 residues in the CDR3. The CDR3 bases are TGTGCCGGTACTAGCGGTTTGAGCTCCTACAATGAGCAGTTCTTC. As protein: CAGTSGLSSYNEQFF.

The CDR3 bases are TGTGCCAGCAGTGACCCGAGTTCACCCCTCCACTTT. Its translation is CASSDPSSPLHF. V usage is TRBV27 and J usage is TRBJ1-6; D gene uncertain. The length of the CDR3 is 12 residues. V lost 5 bases, J lost 9 bases, and 8 bases lay in between. The germline V gene has CDR1 MNHEY and CDR2 SMNVEV (reference sequence).

This clonotype was counted a few times. The chain has TRBV4-3 and TRBJ2-3; D gene ambiguous. This CDR3 region has 14 residues. V was cut by 0 bases and J by 6 bases, with 10 bases left in between. The germline CDR1 and CDR2 sequences are LGHNA and YSLEER. The CDR3 region has the DNA TGCGCCAGCAGCCAAGATTCCCAACGGGATACGCAGTATTTT. Amino acid sequence: CASSQDSQRDTQYF.

The chain combines TRBV12-3 or TRBV12-4 with TRBJ1-1; the D gene is possibly TRBD1 (5 bases). V was trimmed by 5 bases and J by 4 bases, leaving 11 bases between them. The CDR3 consists of 13 residues. CDR3 DNA: TGTGCCAGCAGTGTAGAGGGGAGCACTGAAGCTTTCTTT. Protein product: CASSVEGSTEAFF.

The V call is TRBV13, the J call TRBJ2-7, with 7 bases identical to TRBD2. After removal of 4 bases from V and 2 bases from J, the junction contained 8 bases not matched to a gene. The CDR3 covers 15 residues. Germline lookup yields CDR1 PRHDT and CDR2 FYEKMQ (reference sequence). This chain's CDR3 is CASSSEAAGTYEQYF. The CDR3 DNA is TGTGCCAGCAGCTCGGAGGCAGCGGGAACCTACGAGCAGTACTTC.

This clonotype has more than one count but fewer than ten. V usage is TRBV6-5 and J usage is TRBJ2-1, with D perhaps being TRBD1 or TRBD2 (5 bases each). Germline V lookup: CDR1 MNHEY, CDR2 SVGAGI. This CDR3 has 10 amino acids. V was pared by 10 bases and J by 9 bases, with 10 bases between. CDR3 loop: CATQRGEQFF. In DNA, the CDR3 is TGTGCCACACAGAGGGGTGAGCAGTTCTTC.

The chain uses TRBV6-5 and TRBJ2-4, with 8 bases that match TRBD2. This CDR3 has 15 residues. The J segment lost 13 bases and the V segment lost 0 bases, leaving 11 bases of the junction unmatched. The germline V gene has CDR1 MNHEY and CDR2 SVGAGI. CDR3: CASSYSGLENNEQYF. CDR3 coding DNA: TGTGCCAGCAGTTACTCGGGACTAGAAAACAATGAGCAGTACTTC.

The chain is built from TRBV5-1 and TRBJ2-1; the match to TRBD2 covers 9 bases. The CDR3 runs 14 residues. The V gene end was trimmed by 4 bases and the J gene end by 7 bases; junction bases not matched to a gene: 6. Germline CDR1 reads SGHRS; CDR2 reads YFSETQ. CDR3 residues: CASSPGTSINEQFF. The CDR3 DNA is TGCGCCAGCAGCCCCGGGACTAGCATTAATGAGCAGTTCTTC.

This clonotype was seen more than once but under ten times. The CDR3 sequence is CAISESSGDQPQHF. The CDR3 coding sequence is TGTGCCATCAGTGAGTCGTCGGGGGACCAGCCCCAGCATTTT. V usage is TRBV10-3 and J usage is TRBJ1-5; D may be TRBD1 (5 bases). Trimming shortened V by 0 bases and J by 7 bases, and 10 bases separated the two germline ends. Germline CDR1 and CDR2: ENHRY and SYGVKD. The CDR3 loop spans 14 amino acids.